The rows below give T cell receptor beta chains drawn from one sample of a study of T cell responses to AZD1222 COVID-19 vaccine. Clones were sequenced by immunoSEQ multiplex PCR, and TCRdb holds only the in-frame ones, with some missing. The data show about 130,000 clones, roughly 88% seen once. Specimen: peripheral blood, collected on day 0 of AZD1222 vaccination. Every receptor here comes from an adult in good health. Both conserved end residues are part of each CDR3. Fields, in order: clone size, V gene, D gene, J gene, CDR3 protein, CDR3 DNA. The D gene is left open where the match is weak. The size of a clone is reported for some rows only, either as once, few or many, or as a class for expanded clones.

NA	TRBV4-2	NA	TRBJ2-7	CASSQDPSGLEEQYF	TGTGCCAGCAGCCAAGACCCGTCGGGCTTGGAGGAGCAGTACTTC
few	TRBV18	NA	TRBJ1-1	CASSPGLMNTEAFF	TGTGCCAGCTCGCCCGGATTGATGAACACTGAAGCTTTCTTT
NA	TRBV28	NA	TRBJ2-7	CASSLNSYEQYF	TGTGCCAGCAGTTTAAACTCCTACGAGCAGTACTTC
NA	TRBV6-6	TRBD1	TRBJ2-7	CASRTGAYEQYF	TGTGCCAGCAGGACAGGGGCCTACGAGCAGTACTTC
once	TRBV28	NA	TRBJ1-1	CASRRLEVGAFF	TGTGCCAGCAGAAGACTCGAGGTGGGGGCTTTCTTT
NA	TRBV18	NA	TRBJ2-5	CASSPRKGYGQETQYF	TGTGCCAGCTCACCACGGAAAGGGTATGGCCAAGAGACCCAGTACTTC
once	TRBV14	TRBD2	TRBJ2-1	CASSQVPGGSNEQFF	TGTGCCAGCAGCCAAGTCCCGGGGGGTTCTAATGAGCAGTTCTTC
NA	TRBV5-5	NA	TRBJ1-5	CASGSRRSNQPQHF	TGTGCCAGCGGCTCCCGCAGGAGCAATCAGCCCCAGCATTTT
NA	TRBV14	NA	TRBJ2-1	CASSPPSRAGNEQFF	TGTGCCAGCAGCCCTCCTAGCAGGGCCGGCAATGAGCAGTTCTTC
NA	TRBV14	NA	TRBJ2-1	CASSQRNEQFF	TGTGCCAGCAGCCAAAGGAATGAGCAGTTCTTC
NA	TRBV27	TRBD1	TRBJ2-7	CASSLSPGTGRYEQYF	TGTGCCAGCAGTTTATCCCCCGGGACAGGGCGTTACGAGCAGTACTTC
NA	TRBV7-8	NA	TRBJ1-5	CASSGWSNQPQHF	TGTGCCAGCAGCGGGTGGAGCAATCAGCCCCAGCATTTT
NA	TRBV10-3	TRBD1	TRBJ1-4	CAIGDRGQNNEKLFF	TGTGCCATAGGGGACAGGGGGCAAAATAATGAAAAACTGTTTTTT
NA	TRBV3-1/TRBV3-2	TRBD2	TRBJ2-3	CASSPNVPGLAGGRDTQYF	TGTGCCAGCAGCCCGAACGTCCCGGGGCTAGCGGGAGGTCGAGATACGCAGTATTTT
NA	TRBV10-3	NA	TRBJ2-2	CAMAWEEVPGELFF	TGTGCCATGGCGTGGGAGGAGGTCCCCGGGGAGCTGTTTTTT
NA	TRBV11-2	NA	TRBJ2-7	CATASLYEQYF	TGTGCCACCGCCAGCCTCTACGAGCAGTACTTC
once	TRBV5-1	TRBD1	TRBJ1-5	CASRPGQGNQPQHF	TGCGCCAGCAGACCTGGACAGGGCAATCAGCCCCAGCATTTT
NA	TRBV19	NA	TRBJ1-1	CASSAVETAYTEAFF	TGTGCCAGTAGTGCGGTCGAGACAGCCTACACTGAAGCTTTCTTT
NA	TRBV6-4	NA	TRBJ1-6	CASKNDGSYNSPLHF	TGTGCCAGCAAAAATGACGGCTCCTATAATTCACCCCTCCACTTT
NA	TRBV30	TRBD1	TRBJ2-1	CAWSAGGRYNEQFF	TGTGCCTGGAGTGCAGGGGGCAGGTACAATGAGCAGTTCTTC
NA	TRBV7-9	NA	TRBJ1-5	CASSLGETPHQPQHF	TGTGCCAGCAGCTTAGGGGAGACACCCCATCAGCCCCAGCATTTT
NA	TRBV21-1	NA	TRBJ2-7	CASRVRARDSYEQYF	TGTGCCAGCAGGGTTCGGGCAAGGGACTCCTACGAGCAGTACTTC
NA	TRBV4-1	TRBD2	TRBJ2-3	CASSLTRTSGNTDTQYF	TGCGCCAGCAGTCTTACCCGGACTAGCGGAAACACAGATACGCAGTATTTT
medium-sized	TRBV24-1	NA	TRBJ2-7	CATSESRGPSVYEQYF	TGTGCCACCAGTGAGTCCCGGGGACCATCCGTCTACGAGCAGTACTTC
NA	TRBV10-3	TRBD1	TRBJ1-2	CAISGDSYGYTF	TGTGCCATCAGCGGGGACAGCTATGGCTACACCTTC
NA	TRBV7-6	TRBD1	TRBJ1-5	CASSLETGTGLNQPQHF	TGTGCCAGCAGCTTAGAAACCGGGACAGGACTAAATCAGCCCCAGCATTTT
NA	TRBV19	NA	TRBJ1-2	CASSVTGVVGGYGYTF	TGTGCCAGTAGTGTCACTGGGGTGGTTGGCGGATATGGCTACACCTTC
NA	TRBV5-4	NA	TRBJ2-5	CASSWRGETQYF	TGTGCCAGCAGCTGGAGGGGTGAGACCCAGTACTTC
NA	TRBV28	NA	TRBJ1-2	CAAIARDAGDYGYTF	TGTGCCGCTATTGCGAGGGACGCCGGAGACTATGGCTACACCTTC
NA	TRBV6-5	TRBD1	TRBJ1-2	CASTTQGADGYTF	TGTGCCAGCACCACCCAGGGGGCGGATGGCTACACCTTC
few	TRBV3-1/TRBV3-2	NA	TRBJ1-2	CASSQGDFGYTF	TGTGCCAGCAGCCAAGGGGACTTTGGCTACACCTTC
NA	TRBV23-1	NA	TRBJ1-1	CASSPPGTEAFF	TGCGCCAGCAGTCCCCCAGGGACTGAAGCTTTCTTT
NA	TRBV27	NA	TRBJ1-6	CASSLSSIAPLHF	TGTGCCAGCAGTTTATCGAGTATTGCACCCCTCCACTTT
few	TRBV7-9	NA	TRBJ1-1	CASSSEPGIEAFF	TGTGCCAGCAGCTCAGAGCCGGGCATTGAAGCTTTCTTT
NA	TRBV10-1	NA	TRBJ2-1	CASSDRLYNEQFF	TGCGCCAGCAGCGACAGGTTGTACAATGAGCAGTTCTTC
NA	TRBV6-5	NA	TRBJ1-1	CASRDGTTYTEAFF	TGTGCCAGCAGGGACGGGACAACGTACACTGAAGCTTTCTTT
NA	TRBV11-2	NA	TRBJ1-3	CASRIHYSGNTIYF	TGTGCCAGCAGGATCCACTACTCTGGAAACACCATATATTTT
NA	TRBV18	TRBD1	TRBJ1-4	CASSPEQGRMITNEKLFF	TGTGCCAGCTCACCGGAACAGGGGAGGATGATAACTAATGAAAAACTGTTTTTT
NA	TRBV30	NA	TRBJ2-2	CARGTGELFF	TGTGCCAGAGGGACGGGGGAGCTGTTTTTT
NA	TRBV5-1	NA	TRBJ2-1	CASSLVGYNEQFF	TGCGCCAGCAGCTTGGTCGGGTACAATGAGCAGTTCTTC
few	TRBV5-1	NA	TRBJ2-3	CASSLVQGETDTQYF	TGCGCCAGCAGCTTGGTTCAGGGCGAGACAGATACGCAGTATTTT
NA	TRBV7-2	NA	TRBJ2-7	CASSLNRDLYEQYF	TGTGCCAGCAGCTTAAACAGGGACCTCTACGAGCAGTACTTC
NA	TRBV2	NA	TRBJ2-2	CASSPQGPRGSGELFF	TGTGCCAGCAGTCCACAGGGTCCCCGGGGGTCCGGGGAGCTGTTTTTT